The following is a T cell receptor beta chain sequence with its context. This specimen belongs to a study of monozygotic twins with inflammatory bowel disease. Using the 5' RACE reads, TCRdb records one entry per CDR3 protein without DNA. Recorded for this sample: over 350,000 distinct CDR3 sequences. The CDR3 has 14 amino acids. CDR1 and CDR2 (germline): MNHEY, SVGAGI. V is TRBV6-5 and J is TRBJ2-7; no DNA is available, so the TRBD1 call from TCRdb remains unchecked. The sample taken for sequencing was blood. The receptor's source is a human donor with ulcerative colitis or Crohn's disease, or a healthy co-twin of an affected twin (not recorded which). The CDR3 sequence is CASSSRSFVYEQYF.